This entry lists 15 T cell receptor beta chains sequenced from one sample in a study of read filtering for tumor transcriptome and immune sequencing. From 300 to 450 ng of RNA, a library with molecular barcoded alpha/delta and beta/gamma adaptors was made. TCRdb re-analysed the reads in MiXCR, keeping a single row per CDR3 protein. The sample holds around 30,000 distinct CDR3 sequences, around a sixth seen once. The sequenced sample was a population of CD138-negative cells sorted from bone marrow. The source is a donor aged 40 or over with multiple myeloma.

As concerns this clonotype: A much larger clonotype is one base distant, so this may be a read error. Here the CDR3 omits its conserved ending phenylalanine or tryptophan, so a read error is the likely source. The rearrangement links TRBV29-1 to TRBJ2-5, with 7 bases aligning to TRBD1. This CDR3 comprises 13 residues. Germline V gives CDR1 SQVTM, CDR2 ANQGSEA. The CDR3 loop is CSVTTGNHETQYL. The CDR3 DNA reads as TGCAGCGTTACGACAGGGAACCACGAGACCCAGTACCTC.

The chain couples TRBV4-1 to TRBJ2-6, with unresolved D. CDR1 MGHRA and CDR2 YSYEKL come from the germline V gene. The germline V and J ends were trimmed by 0 bases and 3 bases, with 6 bases remaining between them. This CDR3 has 15 amino acids. CDR3 amino acids: CASSQDTHGANVLTF. The CDR3 DNA is TGCGCCAGCAGCCAAGACACACATGGGGCCAACGTCCTGACTTTC.

This clonotype was observed at least ten times. This sequence joins TRBV20-1 and TRBJ1-5, with 9 bases lining up with TRBD1. This CDR3 is built from 17 residues. With V trimmed by 2 bases and J by 7 bases, 15 bases remained unmatched. Germline assignment: CDR1 DFQATT and CDR2 SNEGSKA (reference sequence). The CDR3, as DNA: TGCAGTGCTAGAATCAACGCCGCCGGGACAGGGAAACAGCCCCAGCATTTT. This gives the protein CSARINAAGTGKQPQHF.

This clonotype was seen many times. The chain is built from TRBV6-6 and TRBJ1-5; D unclear. Trimming shortened V by 3 bases and J by 0 bases, and 6 bases separated the two germline ends. The CDR3 has 14 amino acids. Looked up from germline, CDR1 is MNHNY and CDR2 is SVGAGI (reference sequence). Here the CDR3 reads CASSYSVSNQPQHF. The CDR3 DNA follows: TGTGCCAGCAGTTATTCGGTTAGCAATCAGCCCCAGCATTTT.

At least ten counts were recorded for this clonotype. The rearrangement links TRBV20-1 to TRBJ1-1; tentative D call: TRBD1 (5 bases). The CDR3 length is 13 residues. The V gene lost 7 bases and the J gene lost 4 bases, with 16 bases spanning the gap. Looked up from germline, CDR1 is DFQATT and CDR2 is SNEGSKA (reference sequence). The CDR3 bases are TGCAGTGTCCCCGGGACCCTCGGCACTGAAGCTTTCTTT. Protein product: CSVPGTLGTEAFF.

In the case of this clonotype: One junction end disagrees with the germline gene, perhaps due to a read error. This chain connects TRBV15 to TRBJ1-5, with 7 positions matching TRBD1. Germline CDR1 LNHNV, CDR2 YYDKDF (reference sequence). This CDR3 is 15 amino acids long. The CDR3 nucleotides are TGTGCCACCAGCATTTACAGGGGTGGCAATCAGCCCCAGAATTTT. Protein: CATSIYRGGNQPQNF.

The rearrangement joins TRBV7-3 to TRBJ1-1; the D gene is possibly TRBD1 (5 bases). V was trimmed by 7 bases and J by 5 bases, leaving 14 bases between them. From germline, CDR1 is SGHTA and CDR2 FQGTGA. The CDR3 runs 13 residues. The DNA for the CDR3 is TGTGCCAGCACCCTTAGGGGCGGGACTGAAGCTTTCTTT. This gives the protein CASTLRGGTEAFF.

This rearrangement joins TRBV6-6 to TRBJ1-1, with a possible D match to TRBD1 (5 bases). The CDR3 consists of 16 residues. Trimming shortened V by 11 bases and J by 0 bases, and 22 bases separated the two germline ends. Per the germline V gene, CDR1 is MNHNY and CDR2 is SVGAGI (reference sequence). CDR3 in amino acids: CACTKGTGLLNTEAFF. The CDR3 nucleotides read TGTGCCTGCACGAAAGGAACGGGACTGCTGAACACTGAAGCTTTCTTT.

In its sample, this clonotype was seen many times. This sequence joins TRBV12-3 or TRBV12-4 and TRBJ2-1, with TRBD1 identical over 7 bases. Trimming took 9 bases from V and 4 from J; bases not matched to a gene: 9. The CDR3 covers 14 residues. The DNA of the CDR3 is TGTGCCAGTGGCGACAGGGAACGGTACAATGAGCAGTTCTTC. This translates into CASGDRERYNEQFF.

V is TRBV7-9 and J is TRBJ1-1, with D tentatively TRBD1 (5 bases). V was cut by 5 bases and J by 11 bases, with 12 bases left in between. Germline V lookup: CDR1 SEHNR, CDR2 FQNEAQ (reference sequence). The CDR3 contains 11 residues. The CDR3 region has the DNA TGTGCCAGCAGCCCCGGACAAAAGGCTTTCTTT. This translates into CASSPGQKAFF. Based on the CDR3 plus reference TRBV7-9 and TRBJ1-1, the full variable domain is DTGVSQNPRHKITKRGQNVTFRCDPISEHNRLYWYRQTLGQGPEFLTYFQNEAQLEKSRLLSDRFSAERPKGSFSTLEIQRTEQGDSAMYLCASSPGQKAFFGQGTRLTVV.

This clonotype is medium-sized in the sample. The V gene is TRBV13, the J gene TRBJ2-2, with TRBD2 matching over 8 bases. The germline gives CDR1 PRHDT, CDR2 FYEKMQ (reference sequence). V trimming: 0 bases; J trimming: 4 bases; junction bases outside the gene matches: 4. The CDR3 sequence is 16 residues long. DNA for the CDR3: TGTGCCAGCAGCTTAGGGACTAGCGAGTCCACCGGGGAGCTGTTTTTT. Protein product: CASSLGTSESTGELFF.

This clonotype was counted at least ten times. The CDR3 loop reads CASRSTDTQYF. CDR3 nucleotides: TGCGCCAGCAGAAGCACAGATACGCAGTATTTT. The V gene is TRBV10-2, the J gene TRBJ2-3, with D unresolved. CDR3 length equals 11 residues. The germline V and J ends were trimmed by 6 bases and 0 bases, with 1 base remaining between them. From germline, CDR1 is WSHSY and CDR2 SAAADI.

The sample holds many counts of this clonotype. V and J are TRBV12-3 or TRBV12-4 and TRBJ1-5, with D unclear. CDR3 length equals 15 residues. Trimming cost V 5 bases and J 4 bases, with 15 bases left between them. CDR3 in DNA: TGTGCCAGCAGTACGGTAAGGGCGGCAAATCAGCCCCAGCATTTT. It is translated as CASSTVRAANQPQHF.

Of note for this clonotype: A much larger clone differs by one base, so this may be a read error. This is likely a read error, given that the CDR3 carries no conserved phenylalanine or tryptophan at its end. This chain uses TRBV3-1 with TRBJ1-1, with no clear D. In germline, CDR1 is LGHDT, CDR2 YNNKEL (reference sequence). The CDR3 has 12 amino acids. V shed 4 bases and J shed 5 bases, with 8 bases lying between them. The CDR3 coding sequence is TGTGCCAGCAGCCCGATAGGGACTGAAGCTTTCTCT. It is translated as CASSPIGTEAFS.

This clonotype occurred many times. The chain couples TRBV29-1 to TRBJ1-1; a possible D gene is TRBD1 (5 bases). Germline loops: CDR1 SQVTM, CDR2 ANQGSEA. This CDR3 is 14 amino acids long. Trimming removed 7 bases at V and 0 bases at J, with 15 bases between. The CDR3 reads CSALPGPVNTEAFF. CDR3 bases: TGCAGCGCCCTCCCGGGACCGGTGAACACTGAAGCTTTCTTT.